This TCR beta chain was profiled in a study of response to subunit inactivated influenza vaccine (dated by TCRdb to 2016 to 2018). Notes on the research overall: To follow how T cells responded to a trivalent subunit inactivated influenza vaccine, the researchers relied on deep quantitative profiling of the T cell receptor repertoire.

Receptor amplification or capture employed RT-PCR. Sequencing instrument: Illumina HiSeq 2500. TCRdb trimmed the raw reads at Q25, called clones with MiXCR and kept productive beta chains. Rows are unified per CDR3 protein, each entry keeping the most common DNA and genes. The table for this sample lists approximately 500,000 distinct CDR3 sequences; under 30% of them were counted only once. The ten largest clones add up to under 3.5% of the sample. About this clonotype: Its antigen is unknown. One base away there is no much larger clone; base qualities are not given.

CDR1 and CDR2, per the germline V gene, are SGHRS and YFSETQ. Relative to germline, V is 2 bases shorter and J is 7 bases shorter, with 19 bases between their ends. From the cysteine up to the phenylalanine, the CDR3 has a length of 16 residues. Only CDR3 DNA remains: 48 bases, in frame from the first base. General study outcomes and caveats: The authors proposed that each seasonal influenza vaccination may bring in only a limited number of new T cells.

The same data also contributed to another study, on T cells expressing NK-cell markers. The second study's authors report: The TCR beta cDNA libraries were made using 5'RACE template switching, a step that added both a universal primer site and unique molecular identifiers. In sorted CD3+CD56+NKG2C+, CD3+CD56+NKG2C- and CD3+CD56-NKG2C+ T-cell subsets from several donors, TCR beta-chain repertoires were profiled. Most of the eight sequenced donors were HCMV-seropositive and one was HCMV-seronegative. In several experiments an anti-gammadeltaTCR antibody was added to restrict sorting to alphabetaTCR-expressing T cells. In more than five donors, the dominant CD3+CD56+NKG2C+ clonotypes ranked among the top 10 CD8+ clonotypes, making up roughly 1.0-8% of CD8+ T cells. Those dominant clonotypes were again the most abundant among CD3+CD56-NKG2C+ cells in four donors, at about 28.3-60.1%. Whether the expanded NKG2C-expressing T cell clones were specific for HCMV antigens remained unclear. All eight donors whose samples were sequenced were randomly selected healthy volunteers, three of them men and five women. A commercial ELISA kit detecting HCMV-specific IgG in serum was used to determine HCMV serostatus. Peripheral blood mononuclear cells were isolated from blood by Ficoll density gradient centrifugation. Using Miltenyi isolation kits, CD4+ and CD8+ T cells were isolated from PBMC through magnetic immunoseparation. Synthesis of cDNA was primed from the TCR beta constant segment and was followed by two consecutive PCR amplification steps. Sequencing of the libraries produced 2 x 150 bp reads on Illumina HiSeq 2000/2500, MiSeq or NextSeq. MIGEC handled demultiplexing of the reads and grouping by UMI, while MiTCR was used to assemble and quantify clonotypes. To remove erroneous sequences, TCR cDNA sequences were retained only when supported by two or more reads. The tcR package was used for downstream repertoire analysis, and clonotypes were matched between fractions using CDR3 nucleotide sequence together with V segment. VDJmatch was used to annotate antigen specificity against VDJdb, with one amino acid substitution allowed in CDR3.

This sample comprised CD4+ T cells sorted from PBMCs, obtained 11 to 12 days after vaccination. The sequence was collected from a man aged 50 to 60 who received an inactivated influenza vaccine. Donor details come from another sample of the same person, matched by shared clones. The V gene is TRBV5-1 and the J gene is TRBJ2-1; a weak D assignment points to TRBD2 (6 bases agree). The CDR3: CASSFISGAPGNEQFF. The nucleotide sequence is given as TGCGCCAGCAGCTTTATCTCGGGAGCCCCGGGGAATGAGCAGTTCTTC.